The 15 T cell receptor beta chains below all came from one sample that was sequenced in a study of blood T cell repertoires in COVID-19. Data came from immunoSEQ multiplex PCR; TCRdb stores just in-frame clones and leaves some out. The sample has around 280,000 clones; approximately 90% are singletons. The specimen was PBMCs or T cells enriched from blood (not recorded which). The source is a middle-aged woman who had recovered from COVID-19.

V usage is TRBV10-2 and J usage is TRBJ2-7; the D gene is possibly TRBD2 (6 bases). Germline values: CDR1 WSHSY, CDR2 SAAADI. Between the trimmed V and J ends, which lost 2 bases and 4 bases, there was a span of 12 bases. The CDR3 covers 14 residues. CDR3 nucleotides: TGCGCCAGCAGTGAGGTGGGAGGAGGGTACGAGCAGTACTTC. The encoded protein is CASSEVGGGYEQYF.

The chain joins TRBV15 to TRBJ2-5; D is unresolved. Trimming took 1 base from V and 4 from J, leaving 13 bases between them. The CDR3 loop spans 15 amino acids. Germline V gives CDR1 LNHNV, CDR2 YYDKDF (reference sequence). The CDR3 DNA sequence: TGTGCCACCAGCAGAGGGCGGAGAGTGGGAGAGACCCAGTACTTC. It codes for CATSRGRRVGETQYF.

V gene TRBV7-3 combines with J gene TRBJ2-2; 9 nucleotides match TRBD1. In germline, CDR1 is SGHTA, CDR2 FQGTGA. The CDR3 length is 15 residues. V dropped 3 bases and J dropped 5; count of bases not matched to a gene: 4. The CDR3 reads CASSLGQGRTGELFF. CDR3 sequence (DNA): TGTGCCAGCAGCTTGGGACAGGGAAGGACCGGGGAGCTGTTTTTT. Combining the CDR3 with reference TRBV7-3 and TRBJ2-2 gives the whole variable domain GAGVSQTPSNKVTEKGKYVELRCDPISGHTALYWYRQSLGQGPEFLIYFQGTGAADDSGLPNDRFFAVRPEGSVSTLKIQRTERGDSAVYLCASSLGQGRTGELFFGEGSRLTVL.

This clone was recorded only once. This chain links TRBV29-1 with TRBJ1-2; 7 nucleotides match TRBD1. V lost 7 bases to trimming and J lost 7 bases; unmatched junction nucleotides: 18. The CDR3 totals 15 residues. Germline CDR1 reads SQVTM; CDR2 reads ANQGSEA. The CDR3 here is CSGGNRDSRPSGYTF. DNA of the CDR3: TGCAGCGGGGGGAACCGGGACAGCCGTCCCTCTGGCTACACCTTC.

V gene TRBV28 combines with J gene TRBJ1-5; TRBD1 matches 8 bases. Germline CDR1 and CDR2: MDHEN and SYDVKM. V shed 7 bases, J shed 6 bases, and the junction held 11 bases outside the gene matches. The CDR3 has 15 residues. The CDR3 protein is CASTQGRGHAQPQHF. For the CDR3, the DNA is TGTGCCAGCACCCAGGGCAGGGGGCATGCTCAGCCCCAGCATTTT.

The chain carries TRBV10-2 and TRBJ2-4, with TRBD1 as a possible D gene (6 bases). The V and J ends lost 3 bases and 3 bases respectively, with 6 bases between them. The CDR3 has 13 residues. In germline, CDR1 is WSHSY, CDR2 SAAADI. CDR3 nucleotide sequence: TGCGCCAGCAGTGAAGGGGGCAAAAACATTCAGTACTTC. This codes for CASSEGGKNIQYF.

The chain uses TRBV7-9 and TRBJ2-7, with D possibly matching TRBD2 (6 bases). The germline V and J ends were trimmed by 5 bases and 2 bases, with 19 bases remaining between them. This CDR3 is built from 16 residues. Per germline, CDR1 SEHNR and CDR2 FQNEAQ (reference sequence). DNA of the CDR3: TGTGCCAGCAGCACGGGGGAGAACGACCGACCCTACGAGCAGTACTTC. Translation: CASSTGENDRPYEQYF. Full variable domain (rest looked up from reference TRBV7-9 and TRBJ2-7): DTGVSQNPRHKITKRGQNVTFRCDPISEHNRLYWYRQTLGQGPEFLTYFQNEAQLEKSRLLSDRFSAERPKGSFSTLEIQRTEQGDSAMYLCASSTGENDRPYEQYFGPGTRLTVT.

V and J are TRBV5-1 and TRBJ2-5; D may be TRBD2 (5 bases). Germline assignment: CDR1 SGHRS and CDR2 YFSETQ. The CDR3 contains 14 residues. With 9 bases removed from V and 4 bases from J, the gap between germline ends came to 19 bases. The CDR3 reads CATHPTRPGETQYF. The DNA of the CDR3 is TGCGCCACCCACCCTACTAGGCCCGGAGAGACCCAGTACTTC.

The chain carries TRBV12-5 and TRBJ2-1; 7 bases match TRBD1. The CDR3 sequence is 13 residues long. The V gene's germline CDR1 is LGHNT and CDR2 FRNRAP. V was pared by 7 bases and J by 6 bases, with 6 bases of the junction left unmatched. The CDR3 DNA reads TGTGCTAGTGCCGGGACAGTTTCCAATGAGCAGTTCTTC. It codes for CASAGTVSNEQFF.

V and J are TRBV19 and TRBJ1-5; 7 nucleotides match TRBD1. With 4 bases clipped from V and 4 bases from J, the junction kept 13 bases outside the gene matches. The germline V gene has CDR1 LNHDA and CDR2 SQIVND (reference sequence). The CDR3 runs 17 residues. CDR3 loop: CASSTTEGAGGNQPQHF. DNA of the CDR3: TGTGCCAGTAGTACCACTGAGGGGGCTGGGGGTAATCAGCCCCAGCATTTT.

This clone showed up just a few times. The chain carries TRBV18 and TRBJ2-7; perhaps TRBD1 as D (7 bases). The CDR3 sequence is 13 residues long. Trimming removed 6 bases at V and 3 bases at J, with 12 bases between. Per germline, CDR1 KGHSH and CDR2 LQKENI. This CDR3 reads CASSRDRHYEQYF. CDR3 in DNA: TGTGCCAGCTCGCGGGACAGACACTACGAGCAGTACTTC.

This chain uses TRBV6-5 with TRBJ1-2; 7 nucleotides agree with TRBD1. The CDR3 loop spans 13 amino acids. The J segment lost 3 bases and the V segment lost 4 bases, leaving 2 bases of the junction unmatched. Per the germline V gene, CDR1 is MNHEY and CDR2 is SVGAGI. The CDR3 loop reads CASSLQGDYGYTF. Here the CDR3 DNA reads TGTGCCAGCAGTTTGCAGGGGGACTATGGCTACACCTTC.

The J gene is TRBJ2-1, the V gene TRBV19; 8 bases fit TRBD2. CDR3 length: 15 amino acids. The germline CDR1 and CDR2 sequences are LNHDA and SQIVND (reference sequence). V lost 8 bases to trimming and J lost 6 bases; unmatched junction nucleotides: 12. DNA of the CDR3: TGTGCCAGTGGGTCCCAGCGGGAGTCGGGCAATGAGCAGTTCTTC. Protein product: CASGSQRESGNEQFF. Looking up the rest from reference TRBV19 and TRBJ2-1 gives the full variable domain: DGGITQSPKYLFRKEGQNVTLSCEQNLNHDAMYWYRQDPGQGLRLIYYSQIVNDFQKGDIAEGYSVSREKKESFPLTVTSAQKNPTAFYLCASGSQRESGNEQFFGPGTRLTVL.

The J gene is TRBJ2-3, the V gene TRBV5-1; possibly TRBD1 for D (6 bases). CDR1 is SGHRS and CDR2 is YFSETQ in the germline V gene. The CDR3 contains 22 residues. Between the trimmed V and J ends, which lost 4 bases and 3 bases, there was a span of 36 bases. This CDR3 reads CASSPRVFFRQEPRRFTDTQYF. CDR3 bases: TGCGCCAGCAGCCCTAGAGTATTTTTCCGACAGGAACCCCGTCGGTTTACAGATACGCAGTATTTT.

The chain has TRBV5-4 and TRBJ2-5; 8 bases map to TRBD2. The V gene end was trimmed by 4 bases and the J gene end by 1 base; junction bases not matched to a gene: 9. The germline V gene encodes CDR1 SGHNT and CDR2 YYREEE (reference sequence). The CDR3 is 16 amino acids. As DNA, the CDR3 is TGTGCCAGCAGCCTCGGGGGGGCTAGCGGCCAAGAGACCCAGTACTTC. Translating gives CASSLGGASGQETQYF.